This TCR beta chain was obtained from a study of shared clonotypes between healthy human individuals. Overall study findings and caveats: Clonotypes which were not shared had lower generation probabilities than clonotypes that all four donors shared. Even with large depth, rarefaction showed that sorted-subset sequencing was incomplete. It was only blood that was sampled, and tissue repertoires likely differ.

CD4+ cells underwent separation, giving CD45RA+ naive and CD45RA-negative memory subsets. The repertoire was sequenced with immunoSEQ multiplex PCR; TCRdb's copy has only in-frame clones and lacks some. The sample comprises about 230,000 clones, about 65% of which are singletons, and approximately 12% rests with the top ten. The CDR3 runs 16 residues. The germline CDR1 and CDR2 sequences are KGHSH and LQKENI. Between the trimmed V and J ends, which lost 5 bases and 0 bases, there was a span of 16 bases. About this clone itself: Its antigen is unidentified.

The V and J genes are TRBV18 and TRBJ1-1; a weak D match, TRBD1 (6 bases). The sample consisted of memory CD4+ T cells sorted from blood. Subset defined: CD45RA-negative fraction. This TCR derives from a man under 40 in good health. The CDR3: CASSSLREGVNTEAFF. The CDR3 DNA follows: TGTGCCAGCTCATCCCTCAGGGAGGGGGTGAACACTGAAGCTTTCTTT.